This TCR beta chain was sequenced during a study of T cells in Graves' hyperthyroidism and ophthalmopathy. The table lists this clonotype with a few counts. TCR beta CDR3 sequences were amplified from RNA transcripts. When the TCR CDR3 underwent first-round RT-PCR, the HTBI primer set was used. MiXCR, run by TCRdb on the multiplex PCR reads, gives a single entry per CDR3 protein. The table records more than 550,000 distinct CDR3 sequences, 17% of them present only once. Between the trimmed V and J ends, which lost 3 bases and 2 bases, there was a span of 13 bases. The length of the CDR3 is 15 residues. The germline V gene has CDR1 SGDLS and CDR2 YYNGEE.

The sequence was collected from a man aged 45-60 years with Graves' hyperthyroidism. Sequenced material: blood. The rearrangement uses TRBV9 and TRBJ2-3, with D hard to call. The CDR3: CASSETVTNTDTQYF. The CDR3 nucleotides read TGTGCCAGCAGCGAGACCGTTACTAACACAGATACGCAGTATTTT.